This passage covers 25 T cell receptor beta chains from one sample sequenced in a study of T cell changes during pregnancy in multiple sclerosis. The method was immunoSEQ multiplex PCR; TCRdb's version includes in-frame clones alone and lacks a portion of them. The table records under 110,000 clones, around 93% of them present only once. The sample here was peripheral blood, taken after pregnancy. These receptors were collected from a female donor with multiple sclerosis, enrolled in a pregnancy study.

The chain combines TRBV19 with TRBJ2-1; D is possibly TRBD1 (6 bases). The length of the CDR3 is 14 residues. Germline-derived CDR1 and CDR2 are LNHDA and SQIVND (reference sequence). Trimming pared 2 bases from V and 4 bases from J, leaving 9 bases between. CDR3 coding DNA: TGTGCCAGTAGTATACGAACAGGGTACAATGAGCAGTTCTTC. Its protein is CASSIRTGYNEQFF.

The rearrangement uses TRBV5-4 and TRBJ1-5; tentatively, D is TRBD1 (5 bases). V was pared by 3 bases and J by 4 bases, with 11 bases between. The CDR3 is made up of 14 amino acids. Germline V gene data show CDR1 as SGHNT and CDR2 as YYREEE (reference sequence). CDR3 bases: TGTGCCAGCAGCTGGGGGGGGAGAAATCAGCCCCAGCATTTT. It codes for CASSWGGRNQPQHF.

This clone was observed a single time. This chain uses TRBV15 with TRBJ2-7; 9 positions agree with TRBD1. After removal of 3 bases from V and 2 bases from J, the junction contained 17 bases not matched to a gene. This CDR3 spans 19 amino acids. Looked up from germline, CDR1 is LNHNV and CDR2 is YYDKDF (reference sequence). CDR3 DNA: TGTGCCACCAGCAGCCTAGGGGACCCGGACAGGGGTAAAGCCTACGAGCAGTACTTC. Translation: CATSSLGDPDRGKAYEQYF. The entire variable domain, with the rest obtained from reference TRBV15 and TRBJ2-7, is as follows: DAMVIQNPRYQVTQFGKPVTLSCSQTLNHNVMYWYQQKSSQAPKLLFHYYDKDFNNEADTPDNFQSRRPNTSFCFLDIRSPGLGDTAMYLCATSSLGDPDRGKAYEQYFGPGTRLTVT.

Worth noting for this clone: Additional DNA sequences in this sample encode the identical CDR3. The genes are TRBV6-1 and TRBJ1-2; 7 nucleotides agree with TRBD1. J was trimmed by 4 bases and V by 9 bases; bases with no gene match: 5. Germline V gene sequence: CDR1 MNHNS, CDR2 SASEGT. The CDR3 has 12 amino acids. The CDR3 sequence: CASTGQLYGYTF. CDR3 nucleotide sequence: TGTGCCAGTACGGGACAGCTCTATGGCTACACCTTC.

The V gene is TRBV7-9, the J gene TRBJ1-1; the match to TRBD1 covers 8 bases. The germline V gene encodes CDR1 SEHNR and CDR2 FQNEAQ (reference sequence). The V and J ends lost 5 bases and 8 bases, in that order; junction bases with no gene match: 4. This CDR3 contains 12 residues. CDR3 in amino acids: CASSRRQGEAFF. CDR3 nucleotides: TGTGCCAGCAGCAGACGACAGGGGGAAGCTTTCTTT.

J is TRBJ2-1 and V is TRBV10-3, with 9 bases fitting TRBD2. Unmatched junction bases numbered 7, after V lost 2 bases and J lost 11 bases. Germline V gene lookup returns CDR1 ENHRY and CDR2 SYGVKD. The CDR3 is 14 residues long. In DNA form, the CDR3 reads TGTGCCATCAGTGAGCCCGGGACTAGCCAACAGCAGTTCTTC. Protein sequence: CAISEPGTSQQQFF.

This clone showed up just once. The chain uses TRBV28 and TRBJ2-1; no definite D call. The ends were cut back, 4 bases at V and 3 bases at J, with 7 bases in the middle. The CDR3 has 13 amino acids. From germline, CDR1 is MDHEN and CDR2 SYDVKM. The CDR3: CASSSLNYNEQFF. As DNA, the CDR3 is TGTGCCAGCAGTTCCCTAAACTACAATGAGCAGTTCTTC.

The rearrangement links TRBV6-6 to TRBJ2-7; D may be TRBD2 (5 bases). The CDR3 consists of 12 residues. V dropped 8 bases and J dropped 5 bases, with 13 bases sitting between them. Germline V gene lookup returns CDR1 MNHNY and CDR2 SVGAGI (reference sequence). The CDR3 loop reads CASGLANHEQYF. DNA for the CDR3: TGTGCCAGCGGATTAGCGAACCACGAGCAGTACTTC.

The CDR3 loop is CASSSNSWSTEAFF. The CDR3, as DNA: TGTGCCAGCAGCAGTAATAGTTGGAGCACTGAAGCTTTCTTT. The rearrangement uses TRBV5-5 and TRBJ1-1, with D unresolved. The CDR3 contains 14 residues. Germline V CDR1 and CDR2: SGHKS, YYEKEE (reference sequence). The V end was cut by 4 bases, the J end by 4 bases, with 14 bases between.

This chain connects TRBV4-2 to TRBJ1-3, with 7 nucleotides matching TRBD1. V dropped 4 bases and J dropped 3; count of bases not matched to a gene: 6. This CDR3 has 15 amino acids. CDR1 and CDR2 from the germline V gene are LGHNA and YNFKEQ. CDR3 amino acids: CASSLDREGGNTIYF. Written as DNA, the CDR3 is TGTGCCAGCAGCCTAGACAGGGAAGGTGGAAACACCATATATTTT.

This clone was observed a handful of times. The V and J genes are TRBV6-5 and TRBJ1-6; D not resolved. V lost 5 bases and J 9 bases, leaving 11 bases between the germline ends. Per germline, CDR1 MNHEY and CDR2 SVGAGI. This CDR3 comprises 13 residues. The CDR3 sequence is CASSRPRGSPLHF. As DNA, the CDR3 is TGTGCCAGCAGTAGACCTCGGGGTTCACCCCTCCACTTT.

The DNA of the CDR3 is TGTGCCAGCAGCTTAGGGACAGGGCACTATGGCTACACCTTC. It is translated as CASSLGTGHYGYTF. The rearrangement uses TRBV11-2 and TRBJ1-2; 8 bases agree with TRBD1. Germline V CDR1 and CDR2: SGHAT, FQNNGV. CDR3 size: 14 residues. V gave up 1 base and J gave up 3 bases; unmatched junction bases: 1.

This clone was seen once. The V gene is TRBV2, the J gene TRBJ2-5; TRBD1 matches at 8 bases. CDR1 and CDR2 from the germline V gene are SNHLY and FYNNEI. CDR3 length: 14 amino acids. V lost 6 bases, J lost 5 bases, and 8 bases stayed unmatched. Here the CDR3 reads CASRRTGMLETQYF. CDR3 bases: TGTGCCAGCAGGAGGACAGGGATGTTGGAGACCCAGTACTTC.

The J gene is TRBJ2-3, the V gene TRBV5-8; 8 bases are shared with TRBD2. The CDR3 covers 16 residues. Germline CDR1 SGHTS, CDR2 YDEGEE. After removal of 1 base from V and 3 bases from J, the junction contained 7 bases not matched to a gene. The CDR3 DNA reads as TGTGCCAGCAGCTTGAAGCGTCTAGCGGGTACAGATACGCAGTATTTT. It codes for CASSLKRLAGTDTQYF.

The rearrangement joins TRBV7-6 to TRBJ2-7, with TRBD2 matching over 10 bases. This CDR3 contains 15 residues. V gave up 5 bases and J gave up 4 bases; unmatched junction bases: 8. CDR1 is SGHVS and CDR2 is FNYEAQ in the germline V gene. The CDR3 loop reads CASSKASGSLYEQYF. Written as DNA, the CDR3 is TGTGCCAGCAGCAAGGCTAGCGGGAGTCTATACGAGCAGTACTTC.

The genes are TRBV4-1 and TRBJ1-5; D may be TRBD1 (5 bases). The V end was cut by 1 base, the J end by 7 bases, with 14 bases between. The V gene's germline CDR1 is MGHRA and CDR2 YSYEKL. The CDR3 is 15 amino acids. As DNA, the CDR3 is TGCGCCAGCAGCCAAGGGACCGGGGGTTGGCAGCCCCAGCATTTT. It codes for CASSQGTGGWQPQHF.

The rearrangement joins TRBV19 to TRBJ2-1; D uncertain. Trimming shortened V by 1 base and J by 10 bases, and 5 bases separated the two germline ends. Germline V gene sequence: CDR1 LNHDA, CDR2 SQIVND (reference sequence). The CDR3 runs 11 residues. CDR3 DNA sequence: TGTGCCAGTAGTATAGCGAGGGAGCAGTTCTTC. Its translation: CASSIAREQFF.

V usage is TRBV4-2 and J usage is TRBJ2-3, with TRBD2 identical over 12 bases. Germline lookup yields CDR1 LGHNA and CDR2 YNFKEQ. CDR3 length: 17 residues. V was clipped by 3 bases and J by 6 bases; unmatched bases: 10. DNA for the CDR3: TGTGCCAGCAGCCAGGAACCTAGCGGGGGGGCTATGGATACGCAGTATTTT. As protein: CASSQEPSGGAMDTQYF.

The chain has TRBV28 and TRBJ1-2, with D perhaps TRBD1 (6 bases). Trimming shortened V by 5 bases and J by 4 bases, and 11 bases separated the two germline ends. Germline loops: CDR1 MDHEN, CDR2 SYDVKM. This CDR3 comprises 13 residues. CDR3 nucleotides: TGTGCCAGCAGTCCAGGACAGATCTATGGCTACACCTTC. This encodes CASSPGQIYGYTF.

The chain links TRBV6-1 to TRBJ1-5; D remains unclear. V was trimmed by 1 base and J by 1 base, leaving 8 bases between them. Looked up from germline, CDR1 is MNHNS and CDR2 is SASEGT. This CDR3 is built from 15 residues. The CDR3 sequence: CASSEVGVSNQPQHF. CDR3 in DNA: TGTGCCAGCAGTGAAGTCGGGGTAAGCAATCAGCCCCAGCATTTT.

This clone has just a few counts. The gene calls are TRBV2 and TRBJ1-2; 7 nucleotides align to TRBD1. V lost 6 bases to trimming and J lost 9 bases; unmatched junction nucleotides: 13. The CDR3 contains 14 residues. Germline CDR1 reads SNHLY; CDR2 reads FYNNEI. CDR3 coding DNA: TGTGCCAGCAGGACAGGGACGACCTTTATGAGCTACACCTTC. This gives the protein CASRTGTTFMSYTF.

The chain combines TRBV7-9 with TRBJ1-1; D unclear. This CDR3 has 13 residues. The germline V gene has CDR1 SEHNR and CDR2 FQNEAQ (reference sequence). The V and J ends lost 3 bases and 1 base respectively, with 6 bases between them. CDR3 amino acids: CASSFTGNTEAFF. The CDR3 DNA is TGTGCCAGCAGCTTCACGGGGAACACTGAAGCTTTCTTT.

This sequence joins TRBV19 and TRBJ1-5, with D perhaps TRBD1 (6 bases). The CDR3 has 14 amino acids. Germline CDR1 and CDR2: LNHDA and SQIVND (reference sequence). V was clipped by 11 bases and J by 1 base, with 15 bases between them. The CDR3 here is CAGGRQGSNQPQHF. CDR3 sequence (DNA): TGTGCCGGGGGCAGGCAGGGGAGCAATCAGCCCCAGCATTTT.

The J gene is TRBJ1-5, the V gene TRBV2; TRBD1 matches at 9 bases. CDR3 size: 15 residues. The J segment lost 3 bases and the V segment lost 6 bases, leaving 6 bases of the junction unmatched. Germline V gives CDR1 SNHLY, CDR2 FYNNEI. CDR3: CASSIDRGNNQPQHF. The CDR3 DNA reads as TGTGCCAGCAGCATCGACAGGGGGAACAATCAGCCCCAGCATTTT.

The chain recombines TRBV28 with TRBJ1-5, with 8 bases aligning to TRBD1. The length of the CDR3 is 13 residues. Germline V CDR1 and CDR2: MDHEN, SYDVKM. The J segment lost 2 bases and the V segment lost 6 bases, leaving 0 bases of the junction unmatched. CDR3 in amino acids: CASRTGGNQPQHF. CDR3 nucleotides: TGTGCCAGCAGGACAGGGGGCAATCAGCCCCAGCATTTT.